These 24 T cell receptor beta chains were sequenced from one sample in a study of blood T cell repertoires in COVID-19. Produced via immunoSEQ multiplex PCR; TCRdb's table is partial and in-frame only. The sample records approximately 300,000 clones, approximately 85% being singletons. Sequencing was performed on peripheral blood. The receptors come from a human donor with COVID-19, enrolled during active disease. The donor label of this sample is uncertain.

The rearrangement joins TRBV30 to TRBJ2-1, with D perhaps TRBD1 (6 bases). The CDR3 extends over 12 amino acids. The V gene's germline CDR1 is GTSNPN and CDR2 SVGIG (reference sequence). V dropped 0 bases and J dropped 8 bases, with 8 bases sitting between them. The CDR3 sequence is CAWSVPGDEQFF. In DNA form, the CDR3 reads TGTGCCTGGAGTGTCCCAGGGGATGAGCAGTTCTTC. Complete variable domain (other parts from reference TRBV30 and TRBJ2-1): SQTIHQWPATLVQPVGSPLSLECTVEGTSNPNLYWYRQAAGRGLQLLFYSVGIGQISSEVPQNLSASRPQDRQFILSSKKLLLSDSGFYLCAWSVPGDEQFFGPGTRLTVL.

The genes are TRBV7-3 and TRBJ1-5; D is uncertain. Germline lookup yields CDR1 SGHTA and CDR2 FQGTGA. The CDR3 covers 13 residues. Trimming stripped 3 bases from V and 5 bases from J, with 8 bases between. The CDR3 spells CASSFGVDQPQHF. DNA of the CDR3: TGTGCCAGCAGCTTCGGGGTTGATCAGCCCCAGCATTTT.

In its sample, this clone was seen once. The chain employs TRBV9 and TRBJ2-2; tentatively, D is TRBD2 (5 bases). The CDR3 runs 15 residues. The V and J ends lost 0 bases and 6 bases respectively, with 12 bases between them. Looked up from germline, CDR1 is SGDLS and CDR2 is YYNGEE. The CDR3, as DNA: TGTGCCAGCAGCGTAGCTGGGAGTGCCGCCGGGGAGCTGTTTTTT. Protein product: CASSVAGSAAGELFF.

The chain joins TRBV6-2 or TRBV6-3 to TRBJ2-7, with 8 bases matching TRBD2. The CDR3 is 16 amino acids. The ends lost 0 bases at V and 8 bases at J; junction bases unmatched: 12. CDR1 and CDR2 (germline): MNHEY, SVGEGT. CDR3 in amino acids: CASSYSARGGLFKQYF. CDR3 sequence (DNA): TGTGCCAGCAGTTACTCCGCCCGGGGGGGTCTCTTCAAGCAGTACTTC.

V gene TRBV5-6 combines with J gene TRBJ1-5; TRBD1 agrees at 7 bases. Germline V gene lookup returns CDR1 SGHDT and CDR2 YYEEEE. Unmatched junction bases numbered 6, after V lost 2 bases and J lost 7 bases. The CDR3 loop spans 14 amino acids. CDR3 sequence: CASSLIQGNQPQHF. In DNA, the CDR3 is TGTGCCAGCAGCTTAATACAGGGGAACCAGCCCCAGCATTTT. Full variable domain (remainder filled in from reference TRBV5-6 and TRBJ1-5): DAGVTQSPTHLIKTRGQQVTLRCSPKSGHDTVSWYQQALGQGPQFIFQYYEEEERQRGNFPDRFSGHQFPNYSSELNVNALLLGDSALYLCASSLIQGNQPQHFGDGTRLSIL.

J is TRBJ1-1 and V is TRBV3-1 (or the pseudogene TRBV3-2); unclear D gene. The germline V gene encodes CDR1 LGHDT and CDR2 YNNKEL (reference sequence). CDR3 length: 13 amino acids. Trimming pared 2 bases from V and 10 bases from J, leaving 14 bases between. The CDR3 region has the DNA TGTGCCAGCAGCCAACACCCGGGATCCACAGCTTTCTTT. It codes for CASSQHPGSTAFF.

CDR3 sequence (DNA): TGTGCCAGCAGTGTAACACAGCCTATGGGGCAGTTCTTC. Protein sequence: CASSVTQPMGQFF. V and J are TRBV2 and TRBJ2-1; D not resolved. Germline V gene lookup returns CDR1 SNHLY and CDR2 FYNNEI. The CDR3 has 13 residues. V shed 4 bases and J shed 12 bases, with 16 bases lying between them.

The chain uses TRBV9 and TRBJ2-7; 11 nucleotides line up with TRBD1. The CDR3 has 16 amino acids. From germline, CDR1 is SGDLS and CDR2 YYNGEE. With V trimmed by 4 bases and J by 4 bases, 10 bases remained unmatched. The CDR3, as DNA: TGTGCCAGCAGCCCTAGGGCTGGACAGGGGGCTTACGAGCAGTACTTC. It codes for CASSPRAGQGAYEQYF.

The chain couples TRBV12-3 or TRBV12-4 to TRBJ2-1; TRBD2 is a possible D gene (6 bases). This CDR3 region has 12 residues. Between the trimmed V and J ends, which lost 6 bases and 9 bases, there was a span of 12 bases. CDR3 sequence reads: CASSSRRGEQFF. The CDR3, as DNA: TGTGCCAGCAGCTCTCGGCGGGGTGAGCAGTTCTTC.

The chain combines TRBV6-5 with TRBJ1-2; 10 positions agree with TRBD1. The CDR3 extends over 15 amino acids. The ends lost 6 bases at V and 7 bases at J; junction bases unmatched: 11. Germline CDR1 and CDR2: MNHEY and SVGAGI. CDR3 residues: CASSLEHRDRGGYTF. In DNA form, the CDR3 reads TGTGCCAGCAGCCTAGAACATCGGGACAGGGGTGGCTACACCTTC.

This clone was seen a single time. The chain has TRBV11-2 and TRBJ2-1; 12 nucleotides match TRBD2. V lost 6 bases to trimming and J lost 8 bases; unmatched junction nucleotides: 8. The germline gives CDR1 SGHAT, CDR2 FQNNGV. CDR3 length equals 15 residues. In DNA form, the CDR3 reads TGTGCCAGCAGGGTAGGACTAGCGGGATCGTATGAGCAGTTCTTC. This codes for CASRVGLAGSYEQFF.

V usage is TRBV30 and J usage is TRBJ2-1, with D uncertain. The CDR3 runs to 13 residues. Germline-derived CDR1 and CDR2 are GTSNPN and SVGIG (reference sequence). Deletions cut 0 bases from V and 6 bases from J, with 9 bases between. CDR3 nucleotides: TGTGCCTGGAGTGTAAACACGTTCAATGAGCAGTTCTTC. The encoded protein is CAWSVNTFNEQFF. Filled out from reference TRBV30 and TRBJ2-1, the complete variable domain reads SQTIHQWPATLVQPVGSPLSLECTVEGTSNPNLYWYRQAAGRGLQLLFYSVGIGQISSEVPQNLSASRPQDRQFILSSKKLLLSDSGFYLCAWSVNTFNEQFFGPGTRLTVL.

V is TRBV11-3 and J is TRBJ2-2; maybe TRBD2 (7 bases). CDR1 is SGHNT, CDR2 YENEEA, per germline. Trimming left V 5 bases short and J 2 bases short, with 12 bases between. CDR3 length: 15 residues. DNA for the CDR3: TGTGCCAGCAGCCCAAGGGGGGGTAACACCGGGGAGCTGTTTTTT. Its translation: CASSPRGGNTGELFF.

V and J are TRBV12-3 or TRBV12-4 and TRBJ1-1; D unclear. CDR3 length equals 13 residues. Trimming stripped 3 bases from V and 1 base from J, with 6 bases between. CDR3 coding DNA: TGTGCCAGCAGTTTTGGAGCGAACACTGAAGCTTTCTTT. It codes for CASSFGANTEAFF.

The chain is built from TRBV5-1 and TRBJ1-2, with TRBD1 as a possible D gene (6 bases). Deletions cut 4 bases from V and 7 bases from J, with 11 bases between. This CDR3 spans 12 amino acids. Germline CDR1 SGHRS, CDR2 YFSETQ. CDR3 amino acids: CASSPQGFGYTF. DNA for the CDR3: TGCGCCAGCAGCCCGCAGGGGTTTGGCTACACCTTC.

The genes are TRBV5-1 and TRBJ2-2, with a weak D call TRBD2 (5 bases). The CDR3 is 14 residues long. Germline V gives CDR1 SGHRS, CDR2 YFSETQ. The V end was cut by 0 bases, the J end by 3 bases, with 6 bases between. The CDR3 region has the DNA TGCGCCAGCAGCTTGGCACTAGACACCGGGGAGCTGTTTTTT. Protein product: CASSLALDTGELFF.

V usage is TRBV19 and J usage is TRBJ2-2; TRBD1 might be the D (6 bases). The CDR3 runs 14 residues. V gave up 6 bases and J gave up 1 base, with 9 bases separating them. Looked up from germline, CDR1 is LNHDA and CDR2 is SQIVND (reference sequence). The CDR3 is CASRRGQNTGELFF. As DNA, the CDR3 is TGTGCCAGTAGGAGGGGACAGAACACCGGGGAGCTGTTTTTT.

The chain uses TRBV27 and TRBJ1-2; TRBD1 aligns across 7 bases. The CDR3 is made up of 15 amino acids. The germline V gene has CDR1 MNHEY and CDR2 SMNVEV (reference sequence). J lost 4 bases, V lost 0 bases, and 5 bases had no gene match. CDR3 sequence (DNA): TGTGCCAGCAGTTTATCAGGGGGCTACTTCTATGGCTACACCTTC. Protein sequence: CASSLSGGYFYGYTF.

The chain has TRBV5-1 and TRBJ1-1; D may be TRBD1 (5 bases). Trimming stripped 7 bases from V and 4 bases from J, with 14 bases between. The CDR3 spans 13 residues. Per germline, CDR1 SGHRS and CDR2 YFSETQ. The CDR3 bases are TGCGCCAGCGGGGGGGAAGCCCGCACTGAAGCTTTCTTT. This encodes CASGGEARTEAFF.

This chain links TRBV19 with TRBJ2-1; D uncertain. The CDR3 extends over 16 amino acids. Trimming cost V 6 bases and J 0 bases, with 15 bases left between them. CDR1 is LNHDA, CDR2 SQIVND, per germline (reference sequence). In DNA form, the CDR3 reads TGTGCCAGTAGAAACCGCCACTTGAGCTCCTACAATGAGCAGTTCTTC. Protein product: CASRNRHLSSYNEQFF.

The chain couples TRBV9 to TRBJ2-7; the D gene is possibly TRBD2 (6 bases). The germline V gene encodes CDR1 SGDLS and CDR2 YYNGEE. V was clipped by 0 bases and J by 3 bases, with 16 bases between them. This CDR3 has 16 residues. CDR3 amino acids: CASSVDVRGGRYEQYF. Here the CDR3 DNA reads TGTGCCAGCAGCGTAGATGTAAGGGGAGGCCGCTACGAGCAGTACTTC.

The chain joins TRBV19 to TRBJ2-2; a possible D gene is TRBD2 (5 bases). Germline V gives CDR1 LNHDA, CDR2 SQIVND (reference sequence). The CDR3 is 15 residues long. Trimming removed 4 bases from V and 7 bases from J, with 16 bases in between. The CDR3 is CASSTPRGRGGELFF. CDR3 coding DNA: TGTGCCAGTAGTACGCCTCGGGGTCGGGGCGGGGAGCTGTTTTTT.

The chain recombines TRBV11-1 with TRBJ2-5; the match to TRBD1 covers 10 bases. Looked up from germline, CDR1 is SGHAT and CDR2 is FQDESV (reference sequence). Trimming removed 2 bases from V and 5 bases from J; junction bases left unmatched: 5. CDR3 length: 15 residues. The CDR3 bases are TGTGCCAGCAGCTTAACGACAGGGGGCTGGGAGACCCAGTACTTC. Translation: CASSLTTGGWETQYF. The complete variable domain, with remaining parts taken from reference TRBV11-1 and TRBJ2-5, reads EAEVAQSPRYKITEKSQAVAFWCDPISGHATLYWYRQILGQGPELLVQFQDESVVDDSQLPKDRFSAERLKGVDSTLKIQPAELGDSAMYLCASSLTTGGWETQYFGPGTRLLVL.

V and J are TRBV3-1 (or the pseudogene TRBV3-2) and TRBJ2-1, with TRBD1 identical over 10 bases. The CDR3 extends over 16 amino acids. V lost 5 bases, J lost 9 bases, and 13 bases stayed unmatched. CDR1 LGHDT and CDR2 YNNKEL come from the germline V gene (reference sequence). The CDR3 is CASSSTGTGVQGEQFF. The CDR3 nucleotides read TGTGCCAGCAGCTCCACCGGGACAGGGGTACAAGGTGAGCAGTTCTTC.